This T cell receptor (beta chain) came from a study of OX40 agonist ivuxolimab in advanced cancers. Study findings and constraints: Researchers report that CD8+ T cells had, on average, more expanded clones than CD4+. At 0.1-3.0 mg/kg, partial responders had clonal expansion among the lowest observed.

Points on this clone: The antigen is not known.

The protocol was immunoSEQ multiplex PCR, while the TCRdb copy is restricted to in-frame clones and leaves out a portion. The table shows about 120,000 clones, with 75% to 90% occurring only once. The source material was CD4+ or CD8+ T cells sorted from blood, sampled in a trial of the OX40 agonist ivuxolimab. The sequence derives from an adult with an advanced solid tumor such as melanoma, head and neck, liver or kidney cancer.

CDR3 region: CASSLWGRNEQFF. The CDR3 nucleotides are TGTGCCAGCAGCTTGTGGGGGAGGAATGAGCAGTTCTTC. The V call is TRBV5-6, the J call TRBJ2-1; TRBD2 might be the D (6 bases). Germline-derived CDR1 and CDR2 are SGHDT and YYEEEE. Deletions cut 1 base from V and 7 bases from J, with 9 bases between. CDR3 length: 13 amino acids. Using reference TRBV5-6 and TRBJ2-1 for the parts outside the CDR3, the full variable domain is DAGVTQSPTHLIKTRGQQVTLRCSPKSGHDTVSWYQQALGQGPQFIFQYYEEEERQRGNFPDRFSGHQFPNYSSELNVNALLLGDSALYLCASSLWGRNEQFFGPGTRLTVL.